The clone carrying this T cell receptor (beta chain) has more than one count but fewer than ten. TCRdb reprocessed the RT-PCR reads via MiXCR and lists one record per CDR3 protein. The repertoire holds about 150,000 distinct CDR3 sequences, with about a third as singletons. This specimen belongs to a study of patients and donors after allogeneic stem cell transplantation. The germline V gene encodes CDR1 SEHNR and CDR2 FQNEAQ (reference sequence). CDR3 length equals 13 residues. V shed 3 bases and J shed 3 bases, with 8 bases lying between them. Sequencing was done on a sample of blood, either unsorted or a sorted T cell fraction (not recorded which). This TCR derives from a human donor who was either an allogeneic HSCT recipient or a stem cell or donor lymphocyte infusion donor (not recorded which). It is not recorded whose cells these are; they may come from a transplant donor. V is TRBV7-9 and J is TRBJ1-1; D gene unclear. The CDR3 sequence: CASSFSQDTEAFF. The CDR3 DNA reads TGTGCCAGCAGCTTTAGCCAGGACACTGAAGCTTTCTTT.